The text below deals with one TCR beta chain. The antigen is unknown. This PCR relied on a set of 60 Vbeta primers and 13 Jbeta primers. Only in-frame clones appear in the TCRdb table, and some are missing; sequencing was by immunoSEQ multiplex PCR. Seen in this sample are about 140,000 clones; the ten most common clones hold around 2.4%. The sample comes from a study of cytomegalovirus exposure and HLA in healthy donors. The overall study: Most genotyped donors, about 81% of roughly 400, had Caucasian-associated genetic ancestry.

Donors were ostensibly healthy at sampling, although undocumented immune exposures were probable. Overall study results and limits: The study flagged some 170 TCR beta chains as cytomegalovirus-associated. Most TCR beta V segments were productive about 87% or about 30% of the time in an earlier analysis.

There are 19 residues in the CDR3. With V trimmed by 2 bases and J by 2 bases, 15 bases remained unmatched. The germline CDR1 and CDR2 sequences are SGDLS and YYNGEE. The J gene is TRBJ2-3, the V gene TRBV9; 9 bases fit TRBD2. The sequence came from a woman aged 18-29 years in good health and CMV-seronegative. Input material: PBMCs. CDR3 bases: TGTGCCAGCAGCGTTGGCCTAGCGGGACCCACACCTTTCACAGATACGCAGTATTTT. The encoded protein is CASSVGLAGPTPFTDTQYF.